The present T cell receptor (beta chain) was sequenced within a study of blood T cells in healthy people across ages. A word on this clonotype: The antigen is not known.

Through a sample-barcoded 5' primer and a J-beta primer mix, a second PCR was run for about 7 to 12 cycles. TCRdb reprocessed the 5' RACE reads via MiXCR and lists one record per CDR3 protein. The profile shows roughly 500,000 distinct CDR3 sequences, approximately 25% of them singletons. Study results and caveats: Investigators treated diversity estimates from one million T cells as underestimates.

This CDR3 comprises 13 residues. CDR1 and CDR2 (germline): DFQATT, SNEGSKA (reference sequence). This sample also appeared in a second study, on T cells of mothers and their children. Turning to that study: Donors comprised three healthy Caucasian mothers plus their six children.

This receptor was identified in a boy aged 5-17 years in good health. The chain couples TRBV20-1 to TRBJ2-7; possibly TRBD1 for D (6 bases). The assigned J gene may be wrong: the sequence end matches TRBJ2-5 better. The source material was blood. In DNA, the CDR3 is TGCAGTGCTAGAACGGCAGGGGCAGAGACCCAGTACTTC. The encoded protein is CSARTAGAETQYF.